This entry lists 15 T cell receptor beta chains sequenced from one sample in a study of T-cell memory formation after mild COVID-19. TCRdb analysed the 5' RACE reads with MiXCR anew, one entry per CDR3 protein. The sample records 170,000 or so distinct CDR3 sequences, roughly a third being singletons. The specimen was PBMCs or a T cell subset sorted from them (not recorded which). These TCRs come from an adult woman who had mild COVID-19 (a few samples of this study predate the infection). Cell type and time point are not known.

The table lists this clonotype with a few counts. An end of the junction differs from the germline gene, which may be a read error. This sequence joins TRBV18 and TRBJ2-1, with 11 bases identical to TRBD2. The CDR3 is 14 residues long. The germline V gene has CDR1 KGHSH and CDR2 LQKENI. The DNA of the CDR3 is TGTGCCAGCTCCCCACTAGCGGGAGATAGTGAGCAGTTCTTC. The encoded protein is CASSPLAGDSEQFF.

This chain joins TRBV6-2 or TRBV6-3 and TRBJ2-6, with D tentatively TRBD2 (6 bases). Between the trimmed V and J ends, which lost 2 bases and 3 bases, there was a span of 8 bases. Germline V lookup: CDR1 MNHEY, CDR2 SVGEGT. This CDR3 is built from 15 residues. The DNA for the CDR3 is TGTGCCAGCAGTTACGTGGGAGGTGGGGCCAACGTCCTGACTTTC. Translation gives CASSYVGGGANVLTF.

This clonotype was recorded a few times. The V call is TRBV5-1, the J call TRBJ2-5, with TRBD1 matching over 12 bases. Germline CDR1 and CDR2: SGHRS and YFSETQ. The CDR3 spans 15 residues. The V and J ends lost 4 bases and 4 bases, in that order; junction bases with no gene match: 5. Here the CDR3 reads CASSSGTGGLETQYF. The CDR3 DNA sequence: TGCGCCAGCAGCAGTGGGACAGGGGGCTTAGAGACCCAGTACTTC.

The chain links TRBV11-2 to TRBJ2-1; 8 nucleotides match TRBD2. Germline CDR1 is SGHAT and CDR2 is FQNNGV. The CDR3 extends over 14 amino acids. V shed 6 bases, J shed 6 bases, and the junction held 7 bases outside the gene matches. The CDR3 reads CASRSGGPSNEQFF. CDR3 nucleotides: TGTGCCAGCAGGTCGGGGGGGCCTAGCAATGAGCAGTTCTTC.

This clonotype is deemed medium-sized (0.01 to 0.1%). The V call is TRBV25-1, the J call TRBJ2-3; the D gene is possibly TRBD2 (6 bases). Trimming removed 6 bases from V and 3 bases from J, with 16 bases in between. This CDR3 spans 15 amino acids. Germline V lookup: CDR1 MGHDK, CDR2 SYGVNS. DNA of the CDR3: TGTGCCAGCAGCTCTAGCGTGGAGAGAACAGATACGCAGTATTTT. Its translation: CASSSSVERTDTQYF.

The chain employs TRBV4-3 and TRBJ2-7, with no clear D. V lost 0 bases and J lost 0, with 6 bases in between. The CDR3 runs 14 residues. In germline, CDR1 is LGHNA, CDR2 YSLEER. CDR3 loop: CASSQDSSSYEQYF. The CDR3 nucleotides read TGCGCCAGCAGCCAAGACAGTAGCTCCTACGAGCAGTACTTC.

A word on this clonotype: The junction departs from germline at one end; a sequencing error may be responsible. This chain links TRBV5-1 with TRBJ1-4; 7 bases fit TRBD1. The germline V gene encodes CDR1 SGHRS and CDR2 YFSETQ. CDR3 size: 14 residues. CDR3 nucleotides: TGCGCCAGCTCTGGGACAGCTAATAATGAAAGACTGTTTTTT. Translation: CASSGTANNERLFF. The full variable domain, with the rest looked up from reference TRBV5-1 and TRBJ1-4, is KAGVTQTPRYLIKTRGQQVTLSCSPISGHRSVSWYQQTPGQGLQFLFEYFSETQRNKGNFPGRFSGRQFSNSRSEMNVSTLELGDSALYLCASSGTANNERLFFGSGTQLSVL.

The V call is TRBV30, the J call TRBJ1-6; D is undetermined. This CDR3 has 11 residues. Germline loops: CDR1 GTSNPN, CDR2 SVGIG (reference sequence). Trimming cost V 4 bases and J 8 bases, with 6 bases left between them. CDR3 coding DNA: TGTGCCTGGATGTTATATTCACCCCTCCACTTT. This codes for CAWMLYSPLHF.

This clonotype has just a few counts. This chain connects TRBV6-5 to TRBJ2-7; the match to TRBD1 covers 10 bases. The CDR3 is 15 residues long. The V segment lost 4 bases and the J segment 3 bases; nucleotides outside the gene matches: 6. Germline CDR1 reads MNHEY; CDR2 reads SVGAGI. DNA of the CDR3: TGTGCCAGCAGTTCTACTGGACAGGGGGTCTACGAGCAGTACTTC. Translation: CASSSTGQGVYEQYF.

This clonotype was counted between two and nine times. The chain recombines TRBV5-1 with TRBJ2-2, with D hard to call. Trimming took off 4 bases at V and 4 bases at J, with 14 bases between the two ends. The CDR3 consists of 15 residues. Germline loops: CDR1 SGHRS, CDR2 YFSETQ. DNA of the CDR3: TGCGCCAGCAGCCCGGGCCGTCCGGGCACCGGGGAGCTGTTTTTT. This sequence encodes CASSPGRPGTGELFF.

The rearrangement links TRBV10-3 to TRBJ2-1; TRBD1 or TRBD2 may be the D gene (5 bases each). Trimming removed 6 bases at V and 0 bases at J, with 12 bases between. In germline, CDR1 is ENHRY, CDR2 SYGVKD. There are 15 residues in the CDR3. CDR3 nucleotide sequence: TGTGCCATCAGGGGGGACGCGAGCTCCTACAATGAGCAGTTCTTC. This codes for CAIRGDASSYNEQFF.

The J gene is TRBJ2-1, the V gene TRBV12-3 or TRBV12-4, with 9 nucleotides matching TRBD2. The V and J ends lost 4 bases and 0 bases, in that order; junction bases with no gene match: 13. This CDR3 comprises 19 residues. CDR3 loop: CASSYRRSGLASSYNEQFF. CDR3 DNA: TGTGCCAGCAGTTACCGAAGGTCGGGACTAGCAAGCTCCTACAATGAGCAGTTCTTC.

A remark on this clonotype: It is unclear where the CDR3 begins or ends on the DNA, so no DNA is shown, and the CDR3 is as TCRdb lists it. The J gene is TRBJ2-3, the V gene TRBV27. Termini included, the CDR3 measures 13 amino acids. The germline CDR1 and CDR2 sequences are MNHEY and SMNVEV (reference sequence). The CDR3 spells CASSFGSGDTQYF.

This clonotype has more than one count but fewer than ten. The V and J genes are TRBV20-1 and TRBJ2-1; 8 nucleotides align to TRBD2. V lost 1 base and J lost 10; bases outside the gene matches: 6. Germline CDR1 is DFQATT and CDR2 is SNEGSKA (reference sequence). The CDR3 spans 13 residues. The CDR3 nucleotides are TGCAGTGCTAGAGGGATAGCGGGACCAGAGCAGTTCTTC. Translated, it gives CSARGIAGPEQFF.

CDR3 bases: TGTGCCTGGAGTGACGGGGCGGGGTCCAATGAGCAGTTCTTC. Amino acid sequence: CAWSDGAGSNEQFF. The chain recombines TRBV30 with TRBJ2-1; D may be TRBD2 (6 bases). The germline CDR1 and CDR2 sequences are GTSNPN and SVGIG (reference sequence). The CDR3 contains 14 residues. Trimming took 1 base from V and 6 from J, leaving 13 bases between them. Variable domain in full (rest from reference TRBV30 and TRBJ2-1): SQTIHQWPATLVQPVGSPLSLECTVEGTSNPNLYWYRQAAGRGLQLLFYSVGIGQISSEVPQNLSASRPQDRQFILSSKKLLLSDSGFYLCAWSDGAGSNEQFFGPGTRLTVL.